This T cell receptor (beta chain) derives from a study of shared clonotypes between healthy human individuals (dated by TCRdb to about 2020). Describing the broader study: Three men and two women, aged 18 to 49 years, made up the cohort. The study deeply sequenced blood TCR repertoires of five healthy adults to estimate repertoire size and the extent of clonotype sharing between individuals. Libraries were prepared and TCR repertoires were sequenced by different laboratories using diverse techniques, in order to increase sequencing depth and limit assay-specific biases. Per donor, leukapheresis produced somewhere between about 0.85 and 10 billion PBMCs. Here is what the overall study found, with its caveats: Based on pairwise subsampling, the degree of clonotype sharing among donors was expected to be affected by sequencing depth. The small number of donors limited the genetic and exposure-history diversity represented. Only blood was sampled, and tissue TCR repertoires likely differ from those in blood.

Using the deep immunoSEQ assay, multiplex PCR amplified TCR CDR3 regions from genomic DNA. For each cell subset, the extracted genomic DNA was distributed evenly across all wells of several immunoSEQ 96-well plates, and each plate served as one replicate. Each replicate PCR for unsorted PBMC received 300 to 350 ng genomic DNA, equal to approximately 30,000 T cell genomes. Unsorted PBMC genomic DNA was sequenced across ten immunoSEQ deep assay plates. The purified libraries were quantified using a Qubit 3.0 fluorometer, sized with a Bioanalyzer 2100, and then quantified again using the KAPA Library Quantification kit. Each immunoSEQ 96-well plate was sequenced on its own single-read 150-cycle Illumina NextSeq 550 flow cell. The authors processed their data as follows. Because the immunoSEQ output included only junctional sequences and no quality scores, the filtering could not be the same as the filtering used for full-length reads. Sequences were annotated with PyIR, a Python wrapper for IgBLAST v1.9, and V/J genes and CDR3 were assigned using IMGT germline references. Reads were removed for weak V/J assignments (E-value above 1e-6), missing CDR3, stop codons, out-of-frame junctions, or ambiguous translated residues. A V3J clonotype was defined by an identical inferred V gene, J gene, and CDR3 amino acid sequence. The percentage overlap between two repertoires was calculated by dividing the number of shared unique clonotypes by the size of the smaller repertoire. Three approaches were used to assess repertoire richness: RTK rarefaction, the Chao1 estimator, and Recon v2.1 estimates of unobserved clonotypes. TCRdb stores this immuneACCESS table with in-frame sequences only. Part of the clones is absent; in the studies checked, under half of the shortfall reflects unresolved V genes, and no reason is known for the rest. The D gene and trimming were derived from the DNA, and the V and J assignments and clone size from that table. The sample records hundreds of thousands of clones, about 82% of which are singletons. Jointly, the top ten make up roughly 13% of the sample.

Of note for this clone: Its antigen is unknown. Qualities for individual bases were not recorded, and no much larger clone is one base off.

CDR1 and CDR2, looked up from the germline V gene (reference sequence), are SGHKS and YYEKEE. The CDR3 numbers 13 residues from cysteine through phenylalanine. Only CDR3 DNA remains: 39 bases, in frame from the first base. V is pruned by 5 bases and J by 5 bases, leaving 6 bases of the junction without a gene match. Donors were healthy HIV-negative adults with no recently reported acute infections or vaccinations. Every donor was a Caucasian adult residing in Nashville, Tennessee, USA. In the unsorted samples, 87 million or so PBMCs were counted, and genomic DNA was extracted using the QIAamp DNA Blood Mini kit. Blood was obtained by leukapheresis, after which PBMCs were separated by Ficoll-Histopaque density gradient centrifugation and cryopreserved in liquid nitrogen vapor phase.

This sequence was found in a woman aged 40 to 50 in good health. Some clones in this sample may be carry-over from other donors' samples. Recombination linked TRBV5-5 to TRBJ1-2; 7 bases in between match TRBD1. Sequenced material: PBMCs. The nucleotide sequence is TGTGCCAGCAGTCTGGACAGGCGGTATGGCTACACCTTC. The translation is CASSLDRRYGYTF.